These 18 T cell receptor beta chains were all obtained from the same sample, sequenced in a study of patients and donors after allogeneic stem cell transplantation. From the RT-PCR reads, TCRdb called clonotypes with MiXCR, one entry per CDR3 protein. The data contain roughly 10,000 distinct CDR3 sequences, over 5.5% of them singletons. Sequencing was carried out using blood, either unsorted or a sorted T cell fraction (not recorded which). Every receptor here comes from a human donor who was either an allogeneic HSCT recipient or a stem cell or donor lymphocyte infusion donor (not recorded which). It is not recorded whose cells these are; they may come from a transplant donor.

This clonotype was detected ten times or more. The rearrangement links TRBV6-5 to TRBJ1-4; maybe TRBD1 (6 bases). The germline V gene encodes CDR1 MNHEY and CDR2 SVGAGI. There are 15 residues in the CDR3. Trimming shortened V by 0 bases and J by 7 bases, and 12 bases separated the two germline ends. The CDR3 here is CASSYSRPDSEKLFF. DNA for the CDR3: TGTGCCAGCAGTTACTCGAGGCCGGACAGTGAAAAACTGTTTTTT.

The genes are TRBV2 and TRBJ2-5; D is possibly TRBD2 (5 bases). V was clipped by 6 bases and J by 4 bases, with 9 bases between them. The CDR3 length is 12 residues. Germline V lookup: CDR1 SNHLY, CDR2 FYNNEI. This CDR3 reads CASRSGGETQYF. The CDR3 DNA reads as TGTGCCAGCAGAAGCGGCGGAGAGACCCAGTACTTC.

In this sample, this clonotype is medium-sized (0.01 to 0.1%). The J gene is TRBJ1-3, the V gene TRBV5-5; 8 bases line up with TRBD1. Germline V gives CDR1 SGHKS, CDR2 YYEKEE (reference sequence). The CDR3 totals 15 residues. The ends lost 4 bases at V and 2 bases at J; junction bases unmatched: 5. The CDR3 here is CASSPTGETGNTIYF. CDR3 DNA sequence: TGTGCCAGCAGCCCGACAGGGGAAACTGGAAACACCATATATTTT.

Many counts were recorded for this clonotype. J is TRBJ2-1 and V is TRBV18, with D hard to call. There are 12 residues in the CDR3. Germline loops: CDR1 KGHSH, CDR2 LQKENI. V lost 6 bases and J 6 bases, leaving 9 bases between the germline ends. CDR3 nucleotide sequence: TGTGCCAGCTCCCTCTCAGCCAATGAGCAGTTCTTC. This encodes CASSLSANEQFF.

By sample fraction, this clonotype is medium-sized. V usage is TRBV5-1 and J usage is TRBJ2-7, with D unclear. Germline V CDR1 and CDR2: SGHRS, YFSETQ. The CDR3 sequence is 11 residues long. V lost 2 bases, J lost 4 bases, and 4 bases lay in between. In DNA, the CDR3 is TGCGCCAGCAGCTTCGGGTACGAGCAGTACTTC. Residues: CASSFGYEQYF.

By sample fraction, this clonotype is medium-sized. This chain uses TRBV10-3 with TRBJ1-4; the match to TRBD1 covers 7 bases. CDR1 and CDR2 (germline): ENHRY, SYGVKD. The CDR3 extends over 13 amino acids. The ends lost 8 bases at V and 6 bases at J; junction bases unmatched: 6. The CDR3 nucleotides are TGTGCCATCTCGGACAGGACCGATGAAAAACTGTTTTTT. Amino acids: CAISDRTDEKLFF.

V gene TRBV6-5 combines with J gene TRBJ2-7; D possibly uses TRBD1 or TRBD2 (5 bases each). The CDR3 spans 14 residues. The germline V and J ends were trimmed by 4 bases and 5 bases, with 15 bases remaining between them. Germline values: CDR1 MNHEY, CDR2 SVGAGI. The CDR3 region has the DNA TGTGCCAGCAGTTCACCGGGGACCAAGAACGAGCAGTACTTC. Its protein product is CASSSPGTKNEQYF.

The chain joins TRBV18 to TRBJ2-7; D is ambiguous. Germline CDR1 is KGHSH and CDR2 is LQKENI. The CDR3 spans 16 residues. Trimming removed 1 base at V and 1 base at J, with 14 bases between. DNA of the CDR3: TGTGCCAGCTCACCACAGGAATGGGGATCATCCTACGAGCAGTACTTC. This encodes CASSPQEWGSSYEQYF.

This chain joins TRBV12-3 or TRBV12-4 and TRBJ2-5, with D perhaps TRBD2 (6 bases). The CDR3 totals 12 residues. Trimming took 3 bases from V and 5 from J, leaving 7 bases between them. Here the CDR3 reads CASSFGGETQYF. DNA of the CDR3: TGTGCCAGCAGTTTCGGGGGTGAGACCCAGTACTTC.

Within the sample, this clonotype is large. This chain joins TRBV12-3 or TRBV12-4 and TRBJ2-7, with D uncertain. With 3 bases removed from V and 2 bases from J, the gap between germline ends came to 5 bases. CDR3 length equals 12 residues. CDR3 nucleotide sequence: TGTGCCAGCAGTTTTACCGCCTACGAGCAGTACTTC. Its protein is CASSFTAYEQYF.

By sample fraction, this clonotype is medium-sized. The gene calls are TRBV20-1 and TRBJ1-5, with D perhaps matching TRBD1 (5 bases). V was shortened by 6 bases and J by 5 bases, with 20 bases between the two germline ends. The germline gives CDR1 DFQATT, CDR2 SNEGSKA (reference sequence). The CDR3 sequence is 15 residues long. CDR3 sequence (DNA): TGCAGTGCCAGCGGGCAGGGAAGATTCGATCAGCCCCAGCATTTT. Translating gives CSASGQGRFDQPQHF.

The V call is TRBV19, the J call TRBJ2-2; 15 positions match TRBD2. The germline CDR1 and CDR2 sequences are LNHDA and SQIVND (reference sequence). V shed 6 bases and J 6 bases; nucleotides not matched to a gene: 2. This CDR3 contains 15 residues. This CDR3 is CASRRTSGRAGELFF. DNA of the CDR3: TGTGCCAGTAGGAGGACTAGCGGGAGGGCCGGGGAGCTGTTTTTT.

This clonotype has at least ten counts. V gene TRBV20-1 combines with J gene TRBJ2-4; D is perhaps TRBD1 (6 bases). There are 15 residues in the CDR3. Trimming shortened V by 7 bases and J by 2 bases, and 18 bases separated the two germline ends. Germline CDR1 DFQATT, CDR2 SNEGSKA (reference sequence). This chain's CDR3 is CSVQDTGNPKNIQYF. In DNA, the CDR3 is TGCAGTGTCCAGGACACAGGGAACCCCAAAAACATTCAGTACTTC.

This clonotype occurred many times. CDR3: CASSLPGTSYEQYF. In DNA form, the CDR3 reads TGTGCCAGCAGTCTGCCCGGGACCTCCTACGAGCAGTACTTC. V and J are TRBV28 and TRBJ2-7; D could derive from TRBD1 or TRBD2 (5 bases each). This CDR3 spans 14 amino acids. V was clipped by 5 bases and J by 0 bases, with 11 bases between them. Looked up from germline, CDR1 is MDHEN and CDR2 is SYDVKM.

This clonotype was counted once. J is TRBJ2-3 and V is TRBV20-1; TRBD2 aligns across 9 bases. The V and J ends lost 7 bases and 7 bases, in that order; junction bases with no gene match: 15. The length of the CDR3 is 15 residues. Germline CDR1 reads DFQATT; CDR2 reads SNEGSKA (reference sequence). CDR3 residues: CSVKPGLAYHYTQYF. CDR3 in DNA: TGCAGTGTAAAACCGGGACTAGCTTATCATTATACGCAGTATTTT.

This chain links TRBV7-3 with TRBJ2-4; D possibly corresponds to TRBD2 (6 bases). CDR3 length equals 13 residues. V lost 5 bases and J 1 base, leaving 6 bases between the germline ends. Germline V gene data show CDR1 as SGHTA and CDR2 as FQGTGA. The CDR3 here is CASSRGAKNIQYF. The CDR3 coding sequence is TGTGCCAGCAGCCGGGGGGCCAAAAACATTCAGTACTTC. Supplemented by reference TRBV7-3 and TRBJ2-4, the full variable domain reads GAGVSQTPSNKVTEKGKYVELRCDPISGHTALYWYRQSLGQGPEFLIYFQGTGAADDSGLPNDRFFAVRPEGSVSTLKIQRTERGDSAVYLCASSRGAKNIQYFGAGTRLSVL.

The sample holds a few counts of this clonotype. This sequence joins TRBV6-5 and TRBJ2-5; 10 bases agree with TRBD2. V lost 3 bases, J lost 4 bases, and 8 bases stayed unmatched. The CDR3 consists of 16 residues. Germline-derived CDR1 and CDR2 are MNHEY and SVGAGI. CDR3 loop: CASSYDSGRGVETQYF. The CDR3 nucleotides read TGTGCCAGCAGTTATGACAGCGGGAGGGGGGTAGAGACCCAGTACTTC.

This chain joins TRBV6-5 and TRBJ2-5; 7 bases agree with TRBD1. The CDR3 runs 15 residues. The germline V gene encodes CDR1 MNHEY and CDR2 SVGAGI. V lost 6 bases, J lost 8 bases, and 15 bases stayed unmatched. This CDR3 is CASRKGTQGVETQYF. CDR3 sequence (DNA): TGTGCCAGCAGGAAAGGGACGCAGGGGGTTGAAACCCAGTACTTC.